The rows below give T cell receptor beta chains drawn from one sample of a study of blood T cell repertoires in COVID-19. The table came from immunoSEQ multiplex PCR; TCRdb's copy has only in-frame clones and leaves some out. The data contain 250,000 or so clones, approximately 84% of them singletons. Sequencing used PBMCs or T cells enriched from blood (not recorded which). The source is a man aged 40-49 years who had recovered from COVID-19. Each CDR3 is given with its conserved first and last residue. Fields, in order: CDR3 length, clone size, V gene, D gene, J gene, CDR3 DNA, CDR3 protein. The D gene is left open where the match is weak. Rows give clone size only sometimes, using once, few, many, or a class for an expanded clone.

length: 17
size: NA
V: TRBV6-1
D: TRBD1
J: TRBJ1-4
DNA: TGTGCCAGCAGTGACCAGGGGGCCCCGGAAACTAATGAAAAACTGTTTTTT
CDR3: CASSDQGAPETNEKLFF

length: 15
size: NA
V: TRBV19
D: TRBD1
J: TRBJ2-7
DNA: TGTGCCAGTAGTATATCGACAGGGAGTATCTACGAGCAGTACTTC
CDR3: CASSISTGSIYEQYF

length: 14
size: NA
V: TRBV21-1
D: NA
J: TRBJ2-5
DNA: TGTGCCAGCAGGGAACTAGCGGAGGAAGAGACCCAGTACTTC
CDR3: CASRELAEEETQYF

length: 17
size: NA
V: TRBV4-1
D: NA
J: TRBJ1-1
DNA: TGCGCCAGCAGCCGCCTGCTACGTCGGGGGGCGAACACTGAAGCTTTCTTT
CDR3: CASSRLLRRGANTEAFF

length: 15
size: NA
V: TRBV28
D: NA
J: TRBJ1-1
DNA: TGTGCCAGCAGTTTACCCCCCGGGTTAGGCACTGAAGCTTTCTTT
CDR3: CASSLPPGLGTEAFF

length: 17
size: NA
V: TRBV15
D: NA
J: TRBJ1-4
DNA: TGTGCCACCAGCAGAGATCCTCGGGTTCCCGGCGGGGAAAAACTGTTTTTT
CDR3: CATSRDPRVPGGEKLFF

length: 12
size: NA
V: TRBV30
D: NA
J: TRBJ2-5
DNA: TGTGCCTGGAGGGGGGGGGCGGAGACCCAGTACTTC
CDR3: CAWRGGAETQYF

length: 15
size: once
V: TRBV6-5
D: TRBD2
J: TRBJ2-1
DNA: TGTGCCAGCAGACCACCACTAGCGGGTTACAATGAGCAGTTCTTC
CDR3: CASRPPLAGYNEQFF

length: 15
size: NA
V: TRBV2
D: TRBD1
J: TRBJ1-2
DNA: TGTGCCAGCAGTGCTTTGGGACAGGGGAGAGGTGGCTACACCTTC
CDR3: CASSALGQGRGGYTF

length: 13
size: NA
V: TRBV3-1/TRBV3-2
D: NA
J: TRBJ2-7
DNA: TGTGCCAGCAGTCCGACTGGTACCTACGAGCAGTACTTC
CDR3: CASSPTGTYEQYF

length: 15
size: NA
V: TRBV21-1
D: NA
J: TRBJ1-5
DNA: TGTGCCAGCCTACCGCCAGGGATTCGCAATCAGCCCCAGCATTTT
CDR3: CASLPPGIRNQPQHF

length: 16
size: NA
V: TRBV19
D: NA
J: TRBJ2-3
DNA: TGTGCCAGTAGCCATTCCTATGGCGGGACCACAGATACGCAGTATTTT
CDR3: CASSHSYGGTTDTQYF

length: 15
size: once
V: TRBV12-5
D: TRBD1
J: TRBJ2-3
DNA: TGTGCTAGTGGTCCGGGACAGCAAAGCACAGATACGCAGTATTTT
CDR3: CASGPGQQSTDTQYF

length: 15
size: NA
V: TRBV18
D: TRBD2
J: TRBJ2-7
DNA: TGTGCCAGCTCACCCGGAGCGGGGGAGTGGTACGAGCAGTACTTC
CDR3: CASSPGAGEWYEQYF

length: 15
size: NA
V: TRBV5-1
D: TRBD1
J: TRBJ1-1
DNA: TGCGCCAGCAGCTTGCTCCCAGGGGGGAACACTGAAGCTTTCTTT
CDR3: CASSLLPGGNTEAFF

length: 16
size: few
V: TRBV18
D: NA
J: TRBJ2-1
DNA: TGTGCCAGCTCACCACCGTCCGGGAACACCTACAATGAGCAGTTCTTC
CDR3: CASSPPSGNTYNEQFF

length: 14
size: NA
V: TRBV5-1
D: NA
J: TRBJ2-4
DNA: TGCGCCAGCAGCCCCGTCTTGGAGCGAAACATTCAGTACTTC
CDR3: CASSPVLERNIQYF

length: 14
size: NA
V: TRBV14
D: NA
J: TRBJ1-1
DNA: TGTGCCAGCAGCCAAGTGCGGGACAACACTGAAGCTTTCTTT
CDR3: CASSQVRDNTEAFF

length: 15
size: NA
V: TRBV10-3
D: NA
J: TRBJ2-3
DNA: TGTGCCATCAGTGAAGGCAGGGCGGGGACAGATACGCAGTATTTT
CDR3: CAISEGRAGTDTQYF

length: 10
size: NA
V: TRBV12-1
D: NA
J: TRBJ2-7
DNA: TGTGCCAACAAGACCTACGAGCAGTACTTC
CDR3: CANKTYEQYF

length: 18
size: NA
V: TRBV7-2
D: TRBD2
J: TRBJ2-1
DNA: TGTGCCAGCAGCTTAACTAGCGGGAGGCTCTTTGACTACAATGAGCAGTTCTTC
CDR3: CASSLTSGRLFDYNEQFF

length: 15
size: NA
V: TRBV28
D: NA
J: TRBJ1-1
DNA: TGTGCCAGCAGTTTACCACAGGGACGAGGCACTGAAGCTTTCTTT
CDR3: CASSLPQGRGTEAFF

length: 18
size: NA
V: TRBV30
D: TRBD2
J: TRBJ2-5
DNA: TGTGCCTGGAGTGTACGCCTAGCGGGGGGGCCAGGCCAAGAGACCCAGTACTTC
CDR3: CAWSVRLAGGPGQETQYF

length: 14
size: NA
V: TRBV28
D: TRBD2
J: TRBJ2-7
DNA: TGTGCCAGCAGTTTGAGCCTAGCGGGGTACGAGCAGTACTTC
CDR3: CASSLSLAGYEQYF

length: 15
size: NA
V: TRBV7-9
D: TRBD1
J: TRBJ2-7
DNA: TGTGCCAGCAGTAAACCGGGACAGGGATCCTACGAGCAGTACTTC
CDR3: CASSKPGQGSYEQYF

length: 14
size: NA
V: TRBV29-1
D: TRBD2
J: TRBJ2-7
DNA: TGCAGCGTTTCCCGACTAGCGGGAGATTCTGAGCAGTACTTC
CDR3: CSVSRLAGDSEQYF

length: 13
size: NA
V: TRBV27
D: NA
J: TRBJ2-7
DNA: TGTGCCAGCAGTTTGACATGGAACCACGAGCAGTACTTC
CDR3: CASSLTWNHEQYF

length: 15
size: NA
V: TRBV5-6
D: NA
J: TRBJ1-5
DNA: TGTGCCAGCAGCTCAGGGCCAGGGGTAGGACAGCCCCAGCATTTT
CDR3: CASSSGPGVGQPQHF

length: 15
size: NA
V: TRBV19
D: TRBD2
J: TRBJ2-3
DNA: TGTGCCAGTACCGGGACTAGCGGATTAACAGATACGCAGTATTTT
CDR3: CASTGTSGLTDTQYF

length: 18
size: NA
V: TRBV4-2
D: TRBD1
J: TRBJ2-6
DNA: TGTGCCAGCAGCCAGACCGGGACAGGGGGTGCTGGGGCCAACGTCCTGACTTTC
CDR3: CASSQTGTGGAGANVLTF

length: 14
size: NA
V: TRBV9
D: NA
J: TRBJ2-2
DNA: TGTGCCAGCAGCGTCAATCAGAACACCGGGGAGCTGTTTTTT
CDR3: CASSVNQNTGELFF

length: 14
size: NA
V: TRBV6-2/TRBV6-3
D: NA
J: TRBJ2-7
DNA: TGTGCCAGCAATTACAGGGGGAGGGCCTACGAGCAGTACTTC
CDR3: CASNYRGRAYEQYF

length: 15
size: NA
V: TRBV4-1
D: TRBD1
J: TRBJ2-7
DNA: TGCGCCAGCAGCCCCCTGGGACAGGGTTCCTACGAGCAGTACTTC
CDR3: CASSPLGQGSYEQYF

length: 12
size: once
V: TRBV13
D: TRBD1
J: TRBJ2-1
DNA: TGTGCCAGCAGCCCAACAGGGGTTGAGCAGTTCTTC
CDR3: CASSPTGVEQFF

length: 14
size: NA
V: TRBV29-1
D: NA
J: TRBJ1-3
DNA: TGCAGCGTTGAGGGAGGGGTCGCTGGAAACACCATATATTTT
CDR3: CSVEGGVAGNTIYF

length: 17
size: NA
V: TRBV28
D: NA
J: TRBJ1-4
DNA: TGTGCCAGCAGTAATATCTATGAACAGGGAGTACGCGAAAAACTGTTTTTT
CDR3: CASSNIYEQGVREKLFF

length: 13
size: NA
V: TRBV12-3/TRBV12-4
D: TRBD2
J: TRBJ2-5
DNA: TGTGCCAGCAGTTTAGGGGCGGGAGCGACCCAGTACTTC
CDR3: CASSLGAGATQYF

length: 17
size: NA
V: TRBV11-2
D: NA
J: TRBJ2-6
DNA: TGTGCCAGCAGCTTAGGGAGGGGAAGCTCTGGGGCCAACGTCCTGACTTTC
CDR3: CASSLGRGSSGANVLTF

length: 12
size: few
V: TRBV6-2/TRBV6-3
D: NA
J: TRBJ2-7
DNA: TGTGCCAGCAGCCTTAGCTCCTACGAGCAGTACTTC
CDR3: CASSLSSYEQYF

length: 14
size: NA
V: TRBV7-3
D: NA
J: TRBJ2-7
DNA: TGTGCCAGCAGCTTAAATCAGGGGTTGAACGAGCAGTACTTC
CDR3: CASSLNQGLNEQYF

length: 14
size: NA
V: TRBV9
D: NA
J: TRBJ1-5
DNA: TGTGCCAGCAGCGCGAGAGATAGCAATCAGCCCCAGCATTTT
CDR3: CASSARDSNQPQHF

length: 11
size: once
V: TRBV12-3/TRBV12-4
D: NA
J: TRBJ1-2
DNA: TGTGCCAGCAGTCCGGGGAAGGGCTACACCTTC
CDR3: CASSPGKGYTF

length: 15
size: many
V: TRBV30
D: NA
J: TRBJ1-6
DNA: TGTGCCTGGAGTGTACAGGGATTCGATAATTCACCCCTCCACTTT
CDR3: CAWSVQGFDNSPLHF

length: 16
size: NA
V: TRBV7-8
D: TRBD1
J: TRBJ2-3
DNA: TGTGCCAGCAGCTTAGAGATTCAGGGGGCCACAGATACGCAGTATTTT
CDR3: CASSLEIQGATDTQYF

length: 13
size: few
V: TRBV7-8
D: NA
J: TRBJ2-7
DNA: TGTGCCAGCAGCTTGGGGCAGAACTACGAGCAGTACTTC
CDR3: CASSLGQNYEQYF

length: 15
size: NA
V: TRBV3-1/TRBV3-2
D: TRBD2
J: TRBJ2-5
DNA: TGTGCCAGCAGCTATAGCGGGGGTAAGGGAGAGACCCAGTACTTC
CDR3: CASSYSGGKGETQYF

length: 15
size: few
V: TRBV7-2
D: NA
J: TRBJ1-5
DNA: TGTGCCAGCAGCCAACTGACAGGAGGCAATCAGCCCCAGCATTTT
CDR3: CASSQLTGGNQPQHF

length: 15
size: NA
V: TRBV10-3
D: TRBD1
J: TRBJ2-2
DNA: TGTGCCATCAGTGAGTTACAGGGGTACACCGGGGAGCTGTTTTTT
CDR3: CAISELQGYTGELFF

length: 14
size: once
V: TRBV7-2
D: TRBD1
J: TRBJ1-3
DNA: TGTGCCAGCAGCTCGGGACAGGGCGGAAACACCATATATTTT
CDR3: CASSSGQGGNTIYF

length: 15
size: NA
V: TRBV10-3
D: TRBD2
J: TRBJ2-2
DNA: TGTGCCATCGGCCCGGGGCTAGCGGGAGCCGGGGAGCTGTTTTTT
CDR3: CAIGPGLAGAGELFF

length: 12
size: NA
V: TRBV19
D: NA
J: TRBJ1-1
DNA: TGTGCCAGTAAGTCACAGGGCGCTGAAGCTTTCTTT
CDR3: CASKSQGAEAFF

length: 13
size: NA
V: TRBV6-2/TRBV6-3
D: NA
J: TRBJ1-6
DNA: TGTGCCAGCAGTTCGAACAGGGACTCACCCCTCCACTTT
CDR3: CASSSNRDSPLHF

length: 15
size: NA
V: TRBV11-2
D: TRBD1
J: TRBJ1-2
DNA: TGTGCCAGCAGCTCTTACAGGGGGATATTGGAGGGCTACACCTTC
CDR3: CASSSYRGILEGYTF

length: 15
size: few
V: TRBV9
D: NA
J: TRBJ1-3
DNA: TGTGCCAGCAGCGAAGAGAACAGCTCTGGAAACACCATATATTTT
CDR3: CASSEENSSGNTIYF